This entry lists 32 T cell receptor beta chains sequenced from one sample in a study of T cells in Graves' hyperthyroidism and ophthalmopathy. The source material, RNA transcripts, was used to amplify TCR beta CDR3 regions. HTBI primers drove first-round RT-PCR of the TCR CDR3. TCRdb re-derived calls from the multiplex PCR reads in MiXCR, one entry per CDR3 protein. The table has a few hundred thousand distinct CDR3 sequences, 20% to 30% seen once. The sample taken for sequencing was blood. The source is a man in his forties or fifties with Graves' hyperthyroidism.

This clonotype was seen a few times. The CDR3 protein is CASSLGNLAGSPNEKLFF. The CDR3, as DNA: TGCGCCAGCAGCCTTGGGAACCTGGCTGGGAGTCCTAATGAAAAACTGTTTTTT. This chain links TRBV5-1 with TRBJ1-4, with D uncertain. V lost 4 bases and J lost 3, with 22 bases in between. This CDR3 region has 18 residues. CDR1 and CDR2 (germline): SGHRS, YFSETQ.

The V call is TRBV20-1, the J call TRBJ2-1; D is possibly TRBD1 or TRBD2 (5 bases each). The CDR3 is made up of 15 amino acids. Germline CDR1 and CDR2: DFQATT and SNEGSKA (reference sequence). V was clipped by 0 bases and J by 4 bases, with 13 bases between them. The CDR3, as DNA: TGCAGTGCTAGAGATGAGGGCGGACATTACAATGAGCAGTTCTTC. Protein sequence: CSARDEGGHYNEQFF.

Only a few counts were recorded for this clonotype. The chain combines TRBV20-1 with TRBJ1-1; TRBD1 is a possible D gene (6 bases). This CDR3 has 13 residues. V was trimmed by 5 bases and J by 0 bases, leaving 10 bases between them. CDR1 and CDR2 (germline): DFQATT, SNEGSKA (reference sequence). The CDR3 region is CSAPGQMNTEAFF. CDR3 DNA: TGCAGTGCTCCGGGACAAATGAACACTGAAGCTTTCTTT.

This clonotype has just a few counts. The gene calls are TRBV7-4 and TRBJ1-1; D might be TRBD1 (6 bases). The CDR3 sequence is 13 residues long. Per the germline V gene, CDR1 is SGHVT and CDR2 is SQSDAQ. Trimming pared 5 bases from V and 7 bases from J, leaving 14 bases between. This chain's CDR3 is CASSPPGGREAFF. CDR3 sequence (DNA): TGTGCCAGCAGCCCCCCGGGGGGGCGTGAAGCTTTCTTT.

This clonotype occurred a few times. This chain links TRBV6-5 with TRBJ2-5; tentatively, D is TRBD1 or TRBD2 (5 bases each). Trimming cost V 0 bases and J 4 bases, with 6 bases left between them. The CDR3 spans 13 residues. Germline CDR1 MNHEY, CDR2 SVGAGI. The CDR3 spells CASSYSGVETQYF. CDR3 in DNA: TGTGCCAGCAGTTACTCGGGGGTAGAGACCCAGTACTTC.

This clonotype was found a few times. The chain combines TRBV7-2 with TRBJ2-2; 8 bases are a match to TRBD1. Germline CDR1 and CDR2: SGHTA and FQGNSA. J lost 6 bases, V lost 5 bases, and 14 bases had no gene match. The CDR3 loop spans 17 amino acids. In DNA, the CDR3 is TGTGCCAGCAGCGAAAGAGGGACAGGACTCGAGGCCGGGGAGCTGTTTTTT. Protein: CASSERGTGLEAGELFF.

The genes are TRBV5-1 and TRBJ1-4; D unclear. The germline gives CDR1 SGHRS, CDR2 YFSETQ. The CDR3 runs 15 residues. Trimming took off 4 bases at V and 1 base at J, with 11 bases between the two ends. CDR3 nucleotide sequence: TGCGCCAGCAGCGTTGGGCCAGGAACTAATGAAAAACTGTTTTTT. Residues: CASSVGPGTNEKLFF.

This sequence joins TRBV5-4 and TRBJ2-5; 8 bases are shared with TRBD2. In germline, CDR1 is SGHNT, CDR2 YYREEE (reference sequence). This CDR3 spans 14 amino acids. Losses at the gene ends were 4 bases for V and 2 bases for J; bases not matched to a gene: 4. The CDR3 protein is CASSKTSGQETQYF. CDR3 DNA: TGTGCCAGCAGCAAAACTAGCGGACAAGAGACCCAGTACTTC.

This clonotype was detected many times. The chain employs TRBV24-1 and TRBJ2-4; maybe TRBD1 (6 bases). In germline, CDR1 is KGHDR, CDR2 SFDVKD. The CDR3 covers 15 residues. V lost 3 bases and J lost 1, with 9 bases in between. The CDR3 nucleotides are TGTGCCACCAGTGATCCGACAGGTGCCAAAAACATTCAGTACTTC. As protein: CATSDPTGAKNIQYF.

To note about this clonotype: It may be a read error: a sequence one base away is much more abundant. This sequence joins TRBV11-2 and TRBJ2-1; possibly TRBD2 for D (6 bases). CDR1 is SGHAT and CDR2 is FQNNGV in the germline V gene. The CDR3 spans 13 residues. Trimming removed 7 bases from V and 12 bases from J, with 19 bases in between. The CDR3 is CASKILGGDGQFF. CDR3 nucleotides: TGTGCCAGCAAAATCCTTGGAGGGGACGGGCAGTTCTTC.

The chain is built from TRBV12-3 or TRBV12-4 and TRBJ2-2, with a tentative D call TRBD1 (5 bases). Gene TRBJ1-1 matches the end of the DNA better, so the J call may be wrong. This CDR3 is built from 12 residues. CDR3 amino acids: CASSFRGGGAFF. In nucleotides, the CDR3 is TGTGCCAGCAGTTTTCGGGGCGGGGGAGCTTTCTTT.

V and J are TRBV12-3 or TRBV12-4 and TRBJ2-2; 7 nucleotides line up with TRBD1. This CDR3 is built from 14 residues. Losses at the gene ends were 6 bases for V and 2 bases for J; bases not matched to a gene: 3. The CDR3 DNA reads TGTGCCAGCAGAAGGGACAGAAACACCGGGGAGCTGTTTTTT. It yields the protein CASRRDRNTGELFF.

This clonotype was picked up many times. The V call is TRBV7-9, the J call TRBJ2-1; TRBD1 matches 7 bases. V was pared by 6 bases and J by 4 bases, with 6 bases of the junction left unmatched. The CDR3 is 14 residues long. Germline CDR1 SEHNR, CDR2 FQNEAQ (reference sequence). CDR3 sequence reads: CASSSDREYNEQFF. Written as DNA, the CDR3 is TGTGCCAGCAGTTCTGACAGGGAATACAATGAGCAGTTCTTC.

This chain connects TRBV7-2 to TRBJ1-5, with 7 bases identical to TRBD1. Germline V CDR1 and CDR2: SGHTA, FQGNSA. Unmatched junction bases numbered 4, after V lost 5 bases and J lost 0 bases. The CDR3 covers 15 residues. CDR3 protein: CASSGWDSSNQPQHF. The DNA for the CDR3 is TGTGCCAGCAGCGGTTGGGACAGTAGCAATCAGCCCCAGCATTTT.

For this clonotype: A much larger clone differs from this one at a single base, so this may be a read error. The chain links TRBV20-1 to TRBJ2-5, with 12 bases fitting TRBD2. Germline lookup yields CDR1 DFQATT and CDR2 SNEGSKA (reference sequence). V was clipped by 5 bases and J by 5 bases; unmatched bases: 6. The CDR3 extends over 14 amino acids. The CDR3 DNA sequence: TGCAGTGCTGTAGCTAGCGGGAGGGGGGAGACCCAGTACTTC. Amino acids: CSAVASGRGETQYF.

This clonotype appeared a few times. The rearrangement uses TRBV20-1 and TRBJ2-1; D unresolved. The CDR3 is 11 residues long. The germline gives CDR1 DFQATT, CDR2 SNEGSKA (reference sequence). With 2 bases removed from V and 5 bases from J, the gap between germline ends came to 4 bases. The CDR3 DNA is TGCAGTGCTAGAACTGACAATGAGCAGTTCTTC. This gives the protein CSARTDNEQFF.

This clonotype has at least ten counts. The J gene is TRBJ1-2, the V gene TRBV2, with 9 bases fitting TRBD1. The germline V gene encodes CDR1 SNHLY and CDR2 FYNNEI. Trimming at V came to 8 bases and at J to 8 bases, leaving 15 bases not matched to a gene. The CDR3 consists of 15 residues. CDR3 DNA sequence: TGTGCCAGCGGGGGACAGGGAACGACTAAACGGGGCTACACCTTC. Translating it yields CASGGQGTTKRGYTF.

This clonotype has ten or more counts. The V gene is TRBV20-1, the J gene TRBJ1-1, with a possible D match to TRBD1 (5 bases). Per germline, CDR1 DFQATT and CDR2 SNEGSKA (reference sequence). This CDR3 has 11 residues. Trimming shortened V by 5 bases and J by 11 bases, and 15 bases separated the two germline ends. The CDR3 nucleotides read TGCAGTGCTGGTGGAGGGGAACCGGCTTTCTTT. This gives the protein CSAGGGEPAFF.

This clonotype was found many times. The gene calls are TRBV27 and TRBJ2-1, with 7 nucleotides matching TRBD2. The ends lost 5 bases at V and 1 base at J; junction bases unmatched: 8. Germline lookup yields CDR1 MNHEY and CDR2 SMNVEV (reference sequence). This CDR3 is 16 amino acids long. CDR3 bases: TGTGCCAGCAGTCCATCCTGGGGGGGGTCCTACAATGAGCAGTTCTTC. Translating it yields CASSPSWGGSYNEQFF.

The sample holds a few counts of this clonotype. The rearrangement uses TRBV20-1 and TRBJ2-1; the D gene is possibly TRBD2 (6 bases). Trimming took off 6 bases at V and 4 bases at J, with 16 bases between the two ends. Per germline, CDR1 DFQATT and CDR2 SNEGSKA (reference sequence). The CDR3 runs to 14 residues. DNA for the CDR3: TGCAGTGCAACCGGGTGGGCGGGGTACAATGAGCAGTTCTTC. It specifies CSATGWAGYNEQFF.

V gene TRBV19 combines with J gene TRBJ1-4, with D maybe TRBD1 (5 bases). Germline lookup yields CDR1 LNHDA and CDR2 SQIVND (reference sequence). The CDR3 runs 15 residues. Trimming removed 6 bases at V and 4 bases at J, with 15 bases between. The CDR3 sequence is CASRRTGTSNEKLFF. The CDR3 nucleotides read TGTGCCAGTAGACGAACCGGGACTAGTAATGAAAAACTGTTTTTT. The full variable domain, its missing parts supplied by reference TRBV19 and TRBJ1-4, is DGGITQSPKYLFRKEGQNVTLSCEQNLNHDAMYWYRQDPGQGLRLIYYSQIVNDFQKGDIAEGYSVSREKKESFPLTVTSAQKNPTAFYLCASRRTGTSNEKLFFGSGTQLSVL.

This clonotype was observed a single time. The rearrangement joins TRBV12-3 or TRBV12-4 to TRBJ1-1, with D uncertain. The germline V and J ends were trimmed by 3 bases and 1 base, with 12 bases remaining between them. The CDR3 runs 15 residues. Here the CDR3 DNA reads TGTGCCAGCAGTTTCATCCCGACGGAGAACACTGAAGCTTTCTTT. Protein: CASSFIPTENTEAFF.

CDR3 nucleotide sequence: TGTGCCAGCAGCCGACGGGCGCCTAGCACAGATACGCAGTATTTT. Protein sequence: CASSRRAPSTDTQYF. The chain combines TRBV7-9 with TRBJ2-3, with D hard to call. The CDR3 loop spans 15 amino acids. The germline V and J ends were trimmed by 5 bases and 0 bases, with 12 bases remaining between them. The germline gives CDR1 SEHNR, CDR2 FQNEAQ (reference sequence).

This clonotype was recorded many times. The chain links TRBV11-1 to TRBJ2-7; possible D gene TRBD1, 6 bases. The CDR3 has 15 residues. Germline CDR1 and CDR2: SGHAT and FQDESV (reference sequence). Between the trimmed V and J ends, which lost 5 bases and 2 bases, there was a span of 16 bases. The CDR3 protein is CASSNPGQGTYEQYF. The CDR3 nucleotides read TGTGCCAGCAGCAACCCCGGGCAGGGGACCTACGAGCAGTACTTC.

The chain uses TRBV11-2 and TRBJ2-6; perhaps TRBD1 as D (6 bases). In germline, CDR1 is SGHAT, CDR2 FQNNGV. This CDR3 region has 18 residues. Trimming shortened V by 2 bases and J by 0 bases, and 14 bases separated the two germline ends. CDR3 DNA: TGTGCCAGCAGCTTACGGACAGACTTTTTCTCTGGGGCCAACGTCCTGACTTTC. As protein: CASSLRTDFFSGANVLTF. Filled out from reference TRBV11-2 and TRBJ2-6, the complete variable domain reads EAGVAQSPRYKIIEKRQSVAFWCNPISGHATLYWYQQILGQGPKLLIQFQNNGVVDDSQLPKDRFSAERLKGVDSTLKIQPAKLEDSAVYLCASSLRTDFFSGANVLTFGAGSRLTVL.

The chain recombines TRBV5-1 with TRBJ2-2, with 7 bases that match TRBD2. Germline trimming cut 4 bases from V and 4 bases from J; bases unmatched to any gene: 7. CDR3 length equals 15 residues. Per the germline V gene, CDR1 is SGHRS and CDR2 is YFSETQ. DNA for the CDR3: TGCGCCAGCAGCATTGAAGCGGGAACCACCGGGGAGCTGTTTTTT. Translation: CASSIEAGTTGELFF. Based on the CDR3 plus reference TRBV5-1 and TRBJ2-2, the full variable domain is KAGVTQTPRYLIKTRGQQVTLSCSPISGHRSVSWYQQTPGQGLQFLFEYFSETQRNKGNFPGRFSGRQFSNSRSEMNVSTLELGDSALYLCASSIEAGTTGELFFGEGSRLTVL.

The chain links TRBV29-1 to TRBJ2-3, with TRBD2 as a possible D gene (6 bases). Trimming removed 6 bases at V and 4 bases at J, with 11 bases between. CDR1 and CDR2 from the germline V gene are SQVTM and ANQGSEA. The CDR3 is 12 amino acids. The CDR3 spells CSVGPSADTQYF. CDR3 nucleotide sequence: TGCAGCGTCGGGCCTAGCGCAGATACGCAGTATTTT.

This chain links TRBV5-8 with TRBJ2-5, with D perhaps matching TRBD1 or TRBD2 (5 bases each). CDR1 SGHTS and CDR2 YDEGEE come from the germline V gene. The CDR3 loop spans 14 amino acids. Deletions cut 7 bases from V and 5 bases from J, with 18 bases between. This CDR3 is CASSSRAWEETQYF. DNA for the CDR3: TGTGCCAGCTCGTCCAGGGCCTGGGAGGAGACCCAGTACTTC. The variable domain in full, with the rest retrieved from reference TRBV5-8 and TRBJ2-5, is EAGVTQSPTHLIKTRGQQATLRCSPISGHTSVYWYQQALGLGLQFLLWYDEGEERNRGNFPPRFSGRQFPNYSSELNVNALELEDSALYLCASSSRAWEETQYFGPGTRLLVL.

V gene TRBV5-1 combines with J gene TRBJ1-4, with D perhaps TRBD1 (5 bases). V was cut by 2 bases and J by 7 bases, with 15 bases left in between. Germline V gene lookup returns CDR1 SGHRS and CDR2 YFSETQ. This CDR3 has 15 amino acids. This chain's CDR3 is CASSFRDPAREKLFF. CDR3 nucleotide sequence: TGCGCCAGCAGCTTTCGGGACCCAGCCCGTGAAAAACTGTTTTTT.

This clonotype has at least ten counts. The rearrangement links TRBV20-1 to TRBJ2-1, with unresolved D. Germline CDR1 reads DFQATT; CDR2 reads SNEGSKA (reference sequence). V was cut by 4 bases and J by 1 base, with 5 bases left in between. The CDR3 contains 12 residues. CDR3 region: CSATESYNEQFF. DNA for the CDR3: TGCAGTGCTACAGAGTCCTACAATGAGCAGTTCTTC.

The rearrangement links TRBV15 to TRBJ2-7; D not certain. Trimming cost V 0 bases and J 3 bases, with 12 bases left between them. The germline V gene encodes CDR1 LNHNV and CDR2 YYDKDF (reference sequence). The CDR3 has 15 residues. The CDR3 DNA follows: TGTGCCACCAGCAGAGATCAAGACGTGGACTACGAGCAGTACTTC. This gives the protein CATSRDQDVDYEQYF.

This chain links TRBV5-6 with TRBJ2-1; TRBD2 aligns across 10 bases. Germline CDR1 is SGHDT and CDR2 is YYEEEE. Trimming removed 3 bases from V and 6 bases from J; junction bases left unmatched: 21. The CDR3 sequence is 20 residues long. This CDR3 is CASSSSSISGRLGALNEQFF. The CDR3 coding sequence is TGTGCCAGCAGCTCCAGTTCAATTAGCGGGAGGCTCGGGGCCCTCAATGAGCAGTTCTTC. Full variable domain (rest looked up from reference TRBV5-6 and TRBJ2-1): DAGVTQSPTHLIKTRGQQVTLRCSPKSGHDTVSWYQQALGQGPQFIFQYYEEEERQRGNFPDRFSGHQFPNYSSELNVNALLLGDSALYLCASSSSSISGRLGALNEQFFGPGTRLTVL.